This T cell receptor (beta chain) originates from a study of cytotoxic CD8 clonotypes in ibrutinib-treated CLL. Study summary: Patients gave response samples after a median about eleven months of treatment, range 6 to 36.

General study findings and limits: The clonality rise at ibrutinib response reflected private clonotype expansion. For progressing versus sustained-remission patients, sampling times were not the same. Age-matched healthy donor levels were exceeded by baseline clonality, which tracked circulating CD8+ T-cell counts.

This clone has just one count. Antigen unknown. TCRdb keeps only in-frame clones here, not all; method: immunoSEQ multiplex PCR. Of 110,000 to 150,000 clones in the sample, around 93% are singletons; the top ten hold about a tenth. The TCR originated in a human donor with chronic lymphocytic leukemia. Source: PBMCs, taken after 12 months of ibrutinib treatment.

The CDR3 nucleotides are TGTGCCAGCAGCGTAGGAGACTACGAGCAGTACTTC. Encoded protein: CASSVGDYEQYF. The V call is TRBV9, the J call TRBJ2-7; D is uncertain. Trimming took off 0 bases at V and 3 bases at J, with 4 bases between the two ends. CDR1 is SGDLS, CDR2 YYNGEE, per germline. CDR3 size: 12 residues.